A single sample gave rise to the 32 T cell receptor beta chains below, sequenced in a study of vaccination and CD4 T cells after COVID-19. The treatment: 10-day PBMC culture with coronavirus spike peptide pools or control peptides (ViraFEST assay). Their recognized antigens are unknown. Cultured CD4+ T-cell DNA underwent Oncomine TCR Beta short-read sequencing. From the PCR reads, TCRdb called clonotypes with MiXCR, one entry per CDR3 protein. The repertoire holds under 4,500 distinct CDR3 sequences, with over 65% as singletons. The specimen sequenced was CD4+ T cells from blood, cultured in vitro. These TCRs come from a human donor who had recovered from COVID-19.

The gene calls are TRBV24-1 and TRBJ2-7; possibly TRBD2 for D (6 bases). Germline CDR1 KGHDR, CDR2 SFDVKD. V was cut by 0 bases and J by 8 bases, with 10 bases left in between. CDR3 length: 13 residues. In nucleotides, the CDR3 is TGTGCCACCAGTGATTTGACCGGGACTCAGCAGTACTTC. Protein sequence: CATSDLTGTQQYF.

The gene calls are TRBV20-1 and TRBJ1-6; 8 nucleotides line up with TRBD1. CDR1 and CDR2 from the germline V gene are DFQATT and SNEGSKA (reference sequence). This CDR3 is built from 13 residues. The CDR3 loop is CSAILRQGQPLHF. The CDR3 nucleotides read TGCAGCGCCATTCTAAGACAGGGGCAACCCCTCCACTTT.

This clonotype has just a few counts. The chain links TRBV6-1 to TRBJ1-3; possible D gene TRBD1, 5 bases. The ends were cut back, 6 bases at V and 2 bases at J, with 11 bases in the middle. This CDR3 has 14 residues. Germline V gives CDR1 MNHNS, CDR2 SASEGT. As DNA, the CDR3 is TGTGCCAGCAGCGAAAAGGGGACTGGAAACACCATATATTTT. Its translation: CASSEKGTGNTIYF.

This clonotype was observed a handful of times. The rearrangement links TRBV20-1 to TRBJ1-2; no clear D. Germline CDR1 and CDR2: DFQATT and SNEGSKA (reference sequence). The CDR3 length is 13 residues. Trimming took off 3 bases at V and 8 bases at J, with 16 bases between the two ends. CDR3 sequence: CSARTSIGLGYTF. The CDR3 DNA sequence: TGCAGTGCTAGGACGTCTATTGGTTTGGGCTACACCTTC.

V usage is TRBV7-3 and J usage is TRBJ1-2, with 8 bases matching TRBD1. The J segment lost 4 bases and the V segment lost 5 bases, leaving 9 bases of the junction unmatched. The CDR3 loop spans 15 amino acids. The V gene's germline CDR1 is SGHTA and CDR2 FQGTGA. The CDR3 protein is CASSRQGSLGYGYTF. CDR3 bases: TGTGCCAGCAGCCGACAGGGGAGTCTGGGCTATGGCTACACCTTC.

The gene calls are TRBV20-1 and TRBJ1-2; maybe TRBD1 (5 bases). Germline V gives CDR1 DFQATT, CDR2 SNEGSKA (reference sequence). V was clipped by 6 bases and J by 4 bases, with 12 bases between them. CDR3 length: 12 residues. DNA for the CDR3: TGCAGTGCGATGGGGCAGAGCTATGGCTACACCTTC. This sequence encodes CSAMGQSYGYTF.

The V and J genes are TRBV7-2 and TRBJ1-1; 7 bases line up with TRBD1. The V gene end was trimmed by 2 bases and the J gene end by 10 bases; junction bases not matched to a gene: 1. The CDR3 consists of 11 residues. Germline V gene data show CDR1 as SGHTA and CDR2 as FQGNSA. CDR3 DNA sequence: TGTGCCAGCAGCTTAAACAGGGGAGCTTTCTTT. Residues: CASSLNRGAFF.

The rearrangement joins TRBV6-2 or TRBV6-3 to TRBJ1-1; D is perhaps TRBD1 (6 bases). The germline gives CDR1 MNHEY, CDR2 SVGEGT. The CDR3 extends over 14 amino acids. V dropped 7 bases and J dropped 0 bases, with 12 bases sitting between them. Here the CDR3 reads CASKGDRMNTEAFF. In nucleotides, the CDR3 is TGTGCCAGCAAGGGCGACAGGATGAACACTGAAGCTTTCTTT.

The genes are TRBV28 and TRBJ2-7, with 8 bases lining up with TRBD1. Germline-derived CDR1 and CDR2 are MDHEN and SYDVKM. Trimming cost V 8 bases and J 5 bases; bases outside gene matches: 5. This CDR3 has 12 residues. The CDR3 loop reads CASDRQGNEQYF. CDR3 DNA sequence: TGTGCCAGCGATAGACAGGGGAACGAGCAGTACTTC.

The rearrangement uses TRBV7-8 and TRBJ1-5; 7 bases fit TRBD1. Germline values: CDR1 SGHVS, CDR2 FQNEAQ. J gave up 0 bases and V 5 bases, and 7 bases lay outside the gene matches. This CDR3 contains 16 residues. The CDR3 here is CASSLRTGYSNQPQHF. The CDR3 nucleotides read TGTGCCAGCAGCCTCCGGACAGGCTATAGCAATCAGCCCCAGCATTTT.

The chain has TRBV20-1 and TRBJ1-5; D possibly corresponds to TRBD1 (5 bases). There are 15 residues in the CDR3. Trimming pared 5 bases from V and 0 bases from J, leaving 14 bases between. Germline CDR1 is DFQATT and CDR2 is SNEGSKA (reference sequence). The CDR3 spells CSALMEGYSNQPQHF. The CDR3 DNA sequence: TGCAGTGCTCTTATGGAGGGGTATAGCAATCAGCCCCAGCATTTT.

The CDR3 DNA reads TGTGCCAGCAGCGGGCCCGGTCAGTATAGCAATCAGCCCCAGCATTTT. Amino acid sequence: CASSGPGQYSNQPQHF. This chain connects TRBV9 to TRBJ1-5; unclear D gene. Germline CDR1 SGDLS, CDR2 YYNGEE. Trimming pared 3 bases from V and 0 bases from J, leaving 13 bases between. The CDR3 runs 16 residues.

The V gene is TRBV12-3 or TRBV12-4, the J gene TRBJ1-2; D is unresolved. V lost 4 bases to trimming and J lost 8 bases, with 11 bases between them. The CDR3 has 12 residues. Written as DNA, the CDR3 is TGTGCCAGCAGTTCAGTACCGACGGGCTACACCTTC. Residues: CASSSVPTGYTF.

V usage is TRBV6-1 and J usage is TRBJ2-3; no clear D. V lost 6 bases and J 6 bases, leaving 4 bases between the germline ends. The CDR3 has 10 amino acids. CDR1 and CDR2 (germline): MNHNS, SASEGT. The CDR3 nucleotides are TGTGCCAGCAGGCACGATACGCAGTATTTT. It yields the protein CASRHDTQYF.

J is TRBJ1-6 and V is TRBV6-2 or TRBV6-3; D remains unclear. Trimming pared 7 bases from V and 8 bases from J, leaving 12 bases between. This CDR3 has 13 residues. Per the germline V gene, CDR1 is MNHEY and CDR2 is SVGEGT. The CDR3 coding sequence is TGTGCCAGCAAACGATGGGCAGATTCACCCCTCCACTTT. It yields the protein CASKRWADSPLHF.

This chain connects TRBV10-3 to TRBJ1-6; the D is unclear. Germline V gene lookup returns CDR1 ENHRY and CDR2 SYGVKD. The CDR3 consists of 15 residues. Deletions cut 0 bases from V and 7 bases from J, with 10 bases between. The CDR3 nucleotides are TGTGCCATCAGTGAGTCAGAAACAGCGAATTCACCCCTCCACTTT. Its protein product is CAISESETANSPLHF.

The chain joins TRBV12-3 or TRBV12-4 to TRBJ2-1, with D tentatively TRBD1 (6 bases). The CDR3 consists of 13 residues. With 6 bases removed from V and 12 bases from J, the gap between germline ends came to 18 bases. This CDR3 is CASSLNRAGVQFF. The CDR3 DNA sequence: TGTGCCAGCAGCCTAAACAGGGCTGGGGTGCAGTTCTTC.

The chain is built from TRBV18 and TRBJ1-2; 7 bases match TRBD1. The germline CDR1 and CDR2 sequences are KGHSH and LQKENI. The CDR3 runs 16 residues. J was trimmed by 2 bases and V by 3 bases; bases with no gene match: 9. The CDR3 spells CASSPTAGQWNYGYTF. CDR3 nucleotides: TGTGCCAGCTCACCCACCGCGGGACAGTGGAACTATGGCTACACCTTC.

By its share, this clonotype is large. The CDR3 DNA reads TGTGCCAGCAGGGGGAACAGGGGGCTTAGCGCAGATACGCAGTATTTT. It translates to CASRGNRGLSADTQYF. The V and J genes are TRBV7-9 and TRBJ2-3; TRBD1 aligns across 9 bases. J gave up 4 bases and V 6 bases, and 11 bases lay outside the gene matches. Germline V CDR1 and CDR2: SEHNR, FQNEAQ (reference sequence). This CDR3 spans 16 amino acids.

As concerns this clonotype: A junction end diverges from the germline sequence, so it may reflect a read error. The chain carries TRBV11-2 and TRBJ1-2; 12 bases are shared with TRBD1. The length of the CDR3 is 17 residues. The germline V gene encodes CDR1 SGHAT and CDR2 FQNNGV. The CDR3 reads CASSLDNNVRGTGGFTF. CDR3 bases: TGTGCCAGCAGCTTAGATAATAACGTTCGAGGGACAGGGGGCTTCACCTTC. Supplemented by reference TRBV11-2 and TRBJ1-2, the full variable domain reads EAGVAQSPRYKIIEKRQSVAFWCNPISGHATLYWYQQILGQGPKLLIQFQNNGVVDDSQLPKDRFSAERLKGVDSTLKIQPAKLEDSAVYLCASSLDNNVRGTGGFTFGSGTRLTVV.

By share, this clonotype ranks as medium-sized. The chain uses TRBV6-1 and TRBJ1-2; 7 nucleotides match TRBD1. The CDR3 contains 12 residues. Losses at the gene ends were 7 bases for V and 8 bases for J; bases not matched to a gene: 7. The V gene's germline CDR1 is MNHNS and CDR2 SASEGT. The chain's CDR3 is CASTARTGGYTF. CDR3 coding DNA: TGTGCCAGCACCGCCCGGACAGGCGGCTACACCTTC.

This chain joins TRBV14 and TRBJ1-1; no definite D call. Germline CDR1 SGHDN, CDR2 FVKESK. Trimming took off 3 bases at V and 7 bases at J, with 6 bases between the two ends. The CDR3 runs 11 residues. Here the CDR3 reads CASSQVVEAFF. The CDR3 nucleotides are TGTGCCAGCAGCCAGGTGGTTGAAGCTTTCTTT.

The chain joins TRBV20-1 to TRBJ1-1, with TRBD1 matching 7 bases. Germline CDR1 is DFQATT and CDR2 is SNEGSKA (reference sequence). There are 13 residues in the CDR3. The ends lost 7 bases at V and 5 bases at J; junction bases unmatched: 10. The CDR3 DNA follows: TGCAGTGGTCTTAAGGGGGCTCGGACTGAAGCTTTCTTT. This gives the protein CSGLKGARTEAFF.

CDR3 DNA: TGTGCCAGCAGTGAAGCGCTCGGGAACAGCTATGGCTACACCTTC. Translation gives CASSEALGNSYGYTF. The chain recombines TRBV6-1 with TRBJ1-2; no firm D call. V lost 0 bases and J lost 4, with 12 bases in between. Germline CDR1 and CDR2: MNHNS and SASEGT. The CDR3 has 15 residues.

This chain joins TRBV6-1 and TRBJ1-2; 8 nucleotides match TRBD1. V lost 4 bases to trimming and J lost 6 bases; unmatched junction nucleotides: 10. CDR3 length equals 15 residues. CDR1 MNHNS and CDR2 SASEGT come from the germline V gene. CDR3 sequence (DNA): TGTGCCAGCAGTGGACGGACAGGGCCGCGTGATGGCTACACCTTC. It translates to CASSGRTGPRDGYTF.

Of note for this clonotype: Compared with germline, one end of the junction differs, possibly owing to a read error. V and J are TRBV6-1 and TRBJ1-2; possibly TRBD1 for D (5 bases). This CDR3 region has 13 residues. Looked up from germline, CDR1 is MNHNS and CDR2 is SASEGT. The CDR3 DNA follows: TGCGCCAGCAGGAGGGCGGGGCCCTATGGCTACACCTTC. Encoded protein: CASRRAGPYGYTF.

CDR3 amino acids: CASRLRPGVRQHF. CDR3 nucleotide sequence: TGTGCCAGTAGACTGCGGCCAGGGGTACGGCAGCATTTT. The chain combines TRBV19 with TRBJ1-5; possibly TRBD1 for D (6 bases). Germline V gene lookup returns CDR1 LNHDA and CDR2 SQIVND (reference sequence). The CDR3 is made up of 13 amino acids. V was shortened by 6 bases and J by 13 bases, with 19 bases between the two germline ends.

The rearrangement joins TRBV7-9 to TRBJ2-6, with TRBD1 as a possible D gene (5 bases). The CDR3 consists of 16 residues. The V gene lost 5 bases and the J gene lost 0 bases, with 11 bases spanning the gap. The germline CDR1 and CDR2 sequences are SEHNR and FQNEAQ (reference sequence). CDR3 nucleotide sequence: TGTGCCAGCAGCATCCGACAGACCTCTGGGGCCAACGTCCTGACTTTC. It codes for CASSIRQTSGANVLTF.

This clonotype is medium-sized (0.01 to 0.1%) by share. The rearrangement joins TRBV4-2 to TRBJ2-7; TRBD2 matches 10 bases. After removal of 4 bases from V and 3 bases from J, the junction contained 6 bases not matched to a gene. CDR1 is LGHNA and CDR2 is YNFKEQ in the germline V gene. The CDR3 totals 15 residues. Here the CDR3 DNA reads TGTGCCAGCAGCCCCCTAGCGGGGGAGGACTACGAGCAGTACTTC. Translating gives CASSPLAGEDYEQYF.

This clonotype was seen a few times. The chain links TRBV20-1 to TRBJ1-2; D perhaps matches TRBD1 (5 bases). The ends were cut back, 1 base at V and 2 bases at J, with 14 bases in the middle. This CDR3 spans 15 amino acids. Per the germline V gene, CDR1 is DFQATT and CDR2 is SNEGSKA (reference sequence). The DNA for the CDR3 is TGCAGTGCTAGAGTACCGGGGCAAACCAACTATGGCTACACCTTC. It is translated as CSARVPGQTNYGYTF.

CDR3 residues: CASSIGGYTDTQYF. DNA for the CDR3: TGTGCCAGCAGTATAGGGGGATACACAGATACGCAGTATTTT. The chain employs TRBV6-1 and TRBJ2-3; D perhaps matches TRBD1 (6 bases). The CDR3 consists of 14 residues. Germline lookup yields CDR1 MNHNS and CDR2 SASEGT. The V end was cut by 5 bases, the J end by 2 bases, with 11 bases between.

The chain couples TRBV6-2 or TRBV6-3 to TRBJ2-5; 8 bases line up with TRBD2. V was clipped by 8 bases and J by 4 bases; unmatched bases: 12. The CDR3 sequence is 15 residues long. Germline CDR1 MNHEY, CDR2 SVGEGT. This CDR3 is CASGQTGTSRETQYF. The CDR3 DNA is TGTGCCAGCGGACAGACCGGGACTAGTCGAGAGACCCAGTACTTC.